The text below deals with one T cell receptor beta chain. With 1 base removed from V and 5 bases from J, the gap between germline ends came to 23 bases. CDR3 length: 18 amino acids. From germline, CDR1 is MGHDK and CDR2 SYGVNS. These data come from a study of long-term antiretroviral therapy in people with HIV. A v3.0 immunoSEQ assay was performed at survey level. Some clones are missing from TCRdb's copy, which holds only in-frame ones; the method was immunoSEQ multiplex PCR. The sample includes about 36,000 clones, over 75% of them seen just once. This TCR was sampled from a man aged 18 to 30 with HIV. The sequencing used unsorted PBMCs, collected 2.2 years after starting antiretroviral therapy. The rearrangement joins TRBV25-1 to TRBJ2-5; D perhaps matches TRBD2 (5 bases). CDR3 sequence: CASSEFSGEQKKRETQYF. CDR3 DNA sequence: TGTGCCAGCAGTGAATTCTCAGGAGAACAAAAGAAGCGGGAGACCCAGTACTTC.